A selection of T cell receptor beta chains follows, all from one sample in a study of blood T cells in healthy people across ages. TCRdb re-called the 5' RACE reads with MiXCR, one entry per CDR3 protein. The profile shows some 900,000 distinct CDR3 sequences, about 28% of them singletons. Sequenced: blood. The receptors stem from a woman aged 80 or over in good health. Both conserved end residues are part of each CDR3. Fields, in order: clone size, J gene, V gene, D gene, CDR3 DNA, CDR3 protein. D genes are given only for firm matches. Some rows mark clone size as missing; the rest say once, few, many or name a class of expanded clone.

clone_size: -; j_call: TRBJ1-6; v_call: TRBV18; d_call: -; cdr3_nt: TGTGCCAGCCGAGGGACGGACAATTCACCCCTCCACTTT; cdr3_aa: CASRGTDNSPLHF
clone_size: many; j_call: TRBJ1-2; v_call: TRBV29-1; d_call: -; cdr3_nt: TGCAGCGTTGAAGAGGGGGGAGAATACACCTTC; cdr3_aa: CSVEEGGEYTF
clone_size: -; j_call: TRBJ2-7; v_call: TRBV7-9; d_call: TRBD1; cdr3_nt: TGTGCCGGCAGCTCGGGGACAGGGAGAGAGCAGTACTTC; cdr3_aa: CAGSSGTGREQYF
clone_size: many; j_call: TRBJ2-5; v_call: TRBV13; d_call: -; cdr3_nt: TGTGCCAGCAGCTTATACACTAGTGAGACCCAGTACTTC; cdr3_aa: CASSLYTSETQYF
clone_size: few; j_call: TRBJ1-4; v_call: TRBV20-1; d_call: -; cdr3_nt: TGCAGTGCTAGCCCGCGCCCATCCGATTCGGGAAAACTGTTTTTT; cdr3_aa: CSASPRPSDSGKLFF
clone_size: many; j_call: TRBJ1-2; v_call: TRBV9; d_call: -; cdr3_nt: TGTGCCAGCAGCGCTACAGGGCTGGGCGGCTACACCTTC; cdr3_aa: CASSATGLGGYTF
clone_size: many; j_call: TRBJ2-3; v_call: TRBV7-9; d_call: -; cdr3_nt: TGTGCCAGCAGCTTATATGGGGGCGCGAGCACAGATACGCAGTATTTT; cdr3_aa: CASSLYGGASTDTQYF
clone_size: many; j_call: TRBJ2-1; v_call: TRBV5-5; d_call: TRBD2; cdr3_nt: TGTGCCAGCAGCCCAGGACTAGCGGGCGATTACAATGAGCAGTTCTTC; cdr3_aa: CASSPGLAGDYNEQFF
clone_size: -; j_call: TRBJ1-1; v_call: TRBV6-5; d_call: TRBD1; cdr3_nt: TGTGCCAGCAGACGCCGGGACAGGGCTCAGGGTGAAGCTTTCTTT; cdr3_aa: CASRRRDRAQGEAFF
clone_size: few; j_call: TRBJ1-6; v_call: TRBV3-1; d_call: -; cdr3_nt: TGTGCCAGCACCAATGGGCATACGGGTTCACCCCTCCACTTT; cdr3_aa: CASTNGHTGSPLHF
clone_size: -; j_call: TRBJ2-2; v_call: TRBV18; d_call: -; cdr3_nt: TGTGCCAGCTCAAAACTCGAGAACACCGGGGAGCTGTTTTTT; cdr3_aa: CASSKLENTGELFF
clone_size: many; j_call: TRBJ2-5; v_call: TRBV9; d_call: -; cdr3_nt: TGTGCCAGCAGCGTAGGTGGACAGAGATTTCAAGAGACCCAGTACTTC; cdr3_aa: CASSVGGQRFQETQYF
clone_size: many; j_call: TRBJ2-3; v_call: TRBV5-1; d_call: TRBD2; cdr3_nt: TGCGCCAGCAGCCGGCAAATTTATAGTGGGCGGGGGAGCACAGATACGCAGTATTTT; cdr3_aa: CASSRQIYSGRGSTDTQYF
clone_size: -; j_call: TRBJ1-2; v_call: TRBV18; d_call: TRBD1; cdr3_nt: TGTGCCAGCTCACACCGGACAGGGGAGATTAACTATGGCTACACCTTC; cdr3_aa: CASSHRTGEINYGYTF
clone_size: -; j_call: TRBJ2-6; v_call: TRBV29-1; d_call: -; cdr3_nt: TGCAGCGTTGTGTTTAGTGAGACAGGGGCCAACGTCCTGACTTTC; cdr3_aa: CSVVFSETGANVLTF
clone_size: -; j_call: TRBJ2-3; v_call: TRBV5-1; d_call: -; cdr3_nt: TGCGCCAGCAGCCAAGAGGGGGTTACAGATACGCAGTATTTT; cdr3_aa: CASSQEGVTDTQYF
clone_size: -; j_call: TRBJ1-6; v_call: TRBV6-5; d_call: -; cdr3_nt: TGTGCCAGCAGTGACAGACCAGAGGCCCCTTCACCCCTCCACTTT; cdr3_aa: CASSDRPEAPSPLHF